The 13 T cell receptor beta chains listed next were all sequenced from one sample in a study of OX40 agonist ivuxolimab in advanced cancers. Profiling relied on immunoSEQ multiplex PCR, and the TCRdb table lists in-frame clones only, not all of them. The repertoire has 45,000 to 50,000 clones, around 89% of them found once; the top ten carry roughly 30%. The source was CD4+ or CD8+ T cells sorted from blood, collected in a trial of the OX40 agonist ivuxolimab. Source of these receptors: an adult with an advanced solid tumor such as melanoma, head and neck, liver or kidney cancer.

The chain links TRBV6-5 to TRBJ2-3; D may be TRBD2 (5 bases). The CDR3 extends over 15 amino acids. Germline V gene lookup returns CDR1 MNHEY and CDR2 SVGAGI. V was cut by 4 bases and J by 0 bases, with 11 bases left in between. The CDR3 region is CASSLSGSSTDTQYF. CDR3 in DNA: TGTGCCAGCAGTTTGAGCGGCTCTAGCACAGATACGCAGTATTTT.

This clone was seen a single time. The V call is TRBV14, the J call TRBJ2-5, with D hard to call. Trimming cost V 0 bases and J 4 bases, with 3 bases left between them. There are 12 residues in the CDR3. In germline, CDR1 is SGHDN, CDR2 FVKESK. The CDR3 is CASSQERETQYF. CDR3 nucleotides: TGTGCCAGCAGCCAAGAGAGAGAGACCCAGTACTTC.

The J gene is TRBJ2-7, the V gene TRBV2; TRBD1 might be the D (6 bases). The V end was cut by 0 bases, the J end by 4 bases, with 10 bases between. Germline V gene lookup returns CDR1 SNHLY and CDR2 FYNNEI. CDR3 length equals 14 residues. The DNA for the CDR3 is TGTGCCAGCAGTGAAGCCGGGACAAGGTACGAGCAGTACTTC. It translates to CASSEAGTRYEQYF.

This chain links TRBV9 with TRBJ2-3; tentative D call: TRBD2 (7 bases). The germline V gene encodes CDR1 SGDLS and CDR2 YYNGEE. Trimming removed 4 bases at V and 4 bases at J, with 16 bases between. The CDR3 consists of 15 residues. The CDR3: CASSKGRGGPDTQYF. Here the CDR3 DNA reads TGTGCCAGCAGCAAGGGGAGGGGGGGGCCAGATACGCAGTATTTT.

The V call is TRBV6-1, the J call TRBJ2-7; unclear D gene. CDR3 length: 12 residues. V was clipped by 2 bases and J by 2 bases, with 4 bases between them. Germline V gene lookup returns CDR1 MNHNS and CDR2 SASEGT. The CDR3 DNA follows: TGTGCCAGCAGTGAAAGGGCCTACGAGCAGTACTTC. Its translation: CASSERAYEQYF.

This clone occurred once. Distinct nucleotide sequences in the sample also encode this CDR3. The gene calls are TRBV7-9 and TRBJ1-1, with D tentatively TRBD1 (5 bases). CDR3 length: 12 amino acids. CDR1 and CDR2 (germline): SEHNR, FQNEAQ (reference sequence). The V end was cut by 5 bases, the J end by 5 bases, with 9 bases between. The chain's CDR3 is CASSPGGTEAFF. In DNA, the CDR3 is TGTGCCAGCAGCCCCGGGGGTACTGAAGCTTTCTTT.

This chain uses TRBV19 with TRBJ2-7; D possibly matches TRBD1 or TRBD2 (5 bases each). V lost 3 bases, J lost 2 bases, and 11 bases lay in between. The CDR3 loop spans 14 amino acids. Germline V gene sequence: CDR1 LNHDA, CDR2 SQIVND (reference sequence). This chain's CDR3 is CASSIGGPPYEQYF. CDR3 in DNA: TGTGCCAGTAGTATTGGGGGACCCCCCTACGAGCAGTACTTC.

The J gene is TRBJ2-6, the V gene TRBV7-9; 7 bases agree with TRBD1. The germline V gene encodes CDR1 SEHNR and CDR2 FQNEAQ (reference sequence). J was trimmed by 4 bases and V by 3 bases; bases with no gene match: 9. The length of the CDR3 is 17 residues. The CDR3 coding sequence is TGTGCCAGCAGCTTTAAAGGGGGCCCTTGGGGGGCCAACGTCCTGACTTTC. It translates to CASSFKGGPWGANVLTF.

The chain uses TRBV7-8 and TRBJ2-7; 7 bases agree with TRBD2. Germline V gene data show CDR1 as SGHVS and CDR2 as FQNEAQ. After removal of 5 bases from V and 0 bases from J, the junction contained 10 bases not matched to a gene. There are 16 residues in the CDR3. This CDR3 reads CASSPNGLDHSYEQYF. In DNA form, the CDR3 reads TGTGCCAGCAGCCCAAACGGACTAGACCACTCCTACGAGCAGTACTTC. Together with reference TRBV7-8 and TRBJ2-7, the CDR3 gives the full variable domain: GAGVSQSPRYKVAKRGQDVALRCDPISGHVSLFWYQQALGQGPEFLTYFQNEAQLDKSGLPSDRFFAERPEGSVSTLKIQRTQQEDSAVYLCASSPNGLDHSYEQYFGPGTRLTVT.

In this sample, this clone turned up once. CDR3 sequence: CASRPPSTEAFF. Here the CDR3 DNA reads TGTGCCAGCAGACCCCCGTCCACTGAAGCTTTCTTT. The chain combines TRBV7-9 with TRBJ1-1; D not resolved. V lost 6 bases and J lost 4, with 9 bases in between. The germline V gene encodes CDR1 SEHNR and CDR2 FQNEAQ (reference sequence). The CDR3 sequence is 12 residues long.

CDR3 in DNA: TGTGCCACCAGCAGAGAATGGGCTAGCGGGGGCAATGAGCAGTTCTTC. Residues: CATSREWASGGNEQFF. This chain joins TRBV15 and TRBJ2-1, with 10 nucleotides matching TRBD2. This CDR3 is 16 amino acids long. Trimming at V came to 0 bases and at J to 6 bases, leaving 5 bases not matched to a gene. CDR1 is LNHNV, CDR2 YYDKDF, per germline (reference sequence).

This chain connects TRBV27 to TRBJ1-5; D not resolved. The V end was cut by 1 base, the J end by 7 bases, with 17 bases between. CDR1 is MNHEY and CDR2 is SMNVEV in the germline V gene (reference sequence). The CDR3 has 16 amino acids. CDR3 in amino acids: CASSLWAGGSEQPQHF. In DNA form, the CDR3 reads TGTGCCAGCAGTTTATGGGCTGGAGGGTCGGAGCAGCCCCAGCATTTT.

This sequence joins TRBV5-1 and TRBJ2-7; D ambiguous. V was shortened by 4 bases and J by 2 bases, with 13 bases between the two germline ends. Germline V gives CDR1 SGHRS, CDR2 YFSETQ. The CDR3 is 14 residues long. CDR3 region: CASSPENRAYEQYF. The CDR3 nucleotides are TGCGCCAGCAGCCCGGAAAACCGGGCCTACGAGCAGTACTTC.